Presented here are 18 T cell receptor beta chains from one specimen sequenced in a study of shared clonotypes between healthy human individuals. Profiled with immunoSEQ multiplex PCR; TCRdb holds only in-frame clones, not every one. The sample includes around 700,000 clones, over 65% of them seen just once. Sample: memory CD4+ T cells sorted from blood. The subset: CD45RA-negative fraction. The receptor set was obtained from a woman aged 30 to 39 in good health.

The rearrangement links TRBV30 to TRBJ2-2, with 8 bases lining up with TRBD2. V trimming: 2 bases; J trimming: 5 bases; junction bases outside the gene matches: 13. Germline assignment: CDR1 GTSNPN and CDR2 SVGIG (reference sequence). The CDR3 contains 17 residues. DNA for the CDR3: TGTGCCTGGAGTCTCCTCTCCCGCGGGAGGCGAACCGGGGAGCTGTTTTTT. Translated: CAWSLLSRGRRTGELFF.

This clone turned up a few times. The rearrangement joins TRBV6-5 to TRBJ2-7; the D is unclear. This CDR3 has 15 residues. Germline-derived CDR1 and CDR2 are MNHEY and SVGAGI. V lost 5 bases and J 3 bases, leaving 17 bases between the germline ends. The CDR3 DNA follows: TGTGCCAGCAGTAGACGCGGAGACGGCGTCTACGAGCAGTACTTC. Translated, it gives CASSRRGDGVYEQYF.

The chain uses TRBV28 and TRBJ2-7; TRBD1 might be the D (6 bases). Trimming removed 4 bases from V and 0 bases from J, with 13 bases in between. The CDR3 spans 15 residues. Germline V gene sequence: CDR1 MDHEN, CDR2 SYDVKM. The DNA for the CDR3 is TGTGCCAGCAGTTCCCCAGGGGCCCTCTCCTACGAGCAGTACTTC. Translated, it gives CASSSPGALSYEQYF.

V gene TRBV19 combines with J gene TRBJ1-1; D remains ambiguous. The V gene lost 7 bases and the J gene lost 5 bases, with 17 bases spanning the gap. This CDR3 has 14 amino acids. Germline CDR1 reads LNHDA; CDR2 reads SQIVND (reference sequence). CDR3 residues: CASNPTRLGTEAFF. CDR3 sequence (DNA): TGTGCCAGTAACCCCACCCGGTTGGGGACTGAAGCTTTCTTT.

This chain joins TRBV28 and TRBJ1-5; the D is unclear. Per the germline V gene, CDR1 is MDHEN and CDR2 is SYDVKM. The CDR3 runs 16 residues. Trimming removed 4 bases from V and 0 bases from J, with 13 bases in between. As DNA, the CDR3 is TGTGCCAGCAGTTCCCCCACCTCGGGTAGCAATCAGCCCCAGCATTTT. Encoded protein: CASSSPTSGSNQPQHF.

The J gene is TRBJ2-2, the V gene TRBV29-1, with TRBD1 matching over 9 bases. Per germline, CDR1 SQVTM and CDR2 ANQGSEA. The CDR3 length is 15 residues. J lost 3 bases, V lost 0 bases, and 2 bases had no gene match. The CDR3 nucleotides read TGCAGCGTTGAAGAGACAGGGGGATACACCGGGGAGCTGTTTTTT. It translates to CSVEETGGYTGELFF.

The chain has TRBV2 and TRBJ1-2; 12 nucleotides agree with TRBD1. Losses at the gene ends were 4 bases for V and 4 bases for J; bases not matched to a gene: 4. Germline lookup yields CDR1 SNHLY and CDR2 FYNNEI. The CDR3 is made up of 15 amino acids. The CDR3 reads CASSARDRGLYGYTF. In DNA form, the CDR3 reads TGTGCCAGCAGTGCCAGGGACAGGGGGCTCTATGGCTACACCTTC. The variable domain in full, with the rest retrieved from reference TRBV2 and TRBJ1-2, is EPEVTQTPSHQVTQMGQEVILRCVPISNHLYFYWYRQILGQKVEFLVSFYNNEISEKSEIFDDQFSVERPDGSNFTLKIRSTKLEDSAMYFCASSARDRGLYGYTFGSGTRLTVV.

The chain carries TRBV4-1 and TRBJ1-1; possible D gene TRBD1, 6 bases. Germline V gene sequence: CDR1 MGHRA, CDR2 YSYEKL. The CDR3 is made up of 17 amino acids. With 0 bases removed from V and 1 base from J, the gap between germline ends came to 15 bases. The CDR3 sequence is CASSQEAVRGQNTEAFF. CDR3 nucleotide sequence: TGCGCCAGCAGCCAAGAAGCGGTCAGGGGTCAGAACACTGAAGCTTTCTTT.

The CDR3: CASSWEGDTEAFF. The CDR3 DNA is TGTGCCAGCAGTTGGGAAGGGGACACTGAAGCTTTCTTT. The V call is TRBV6-6, the J call TRBJ1-1; possibly TRBD1 for D (5 bases). The CDR3 is 13 residues long. Per the germline V gene, CDR1 is MNHNY and CDR2 is SVGAGI (reference sequence). V was clipped by 4 bases and J by 3 bases, with 9 bases between them.

The chain joins TRBV19 to TRBJ1-4; perhaps TRBD1 as D (5 bases). CDR1 LNHDA and CDR2 SQIVND come from the germline V gene (reference sequence). CDR3 length: 14 residues. The germline V and J ends were trimmed by 3 bases and 10 bases, with 15 bases remaining between them. DNA of the CDR3: TGTGCCAGTAGTATTACAGGTGCGCGGCGAAAACTGTTTTTT. Translation gives CASSITGARRKLFF.

This CDR3 is CAQQGSGRYEQYF. The CDR3 region has the DNA TGTGCCCAGCAGGGTAGCGGGAGGTACGAGCAGTACTTC. V and J are TRBV2 and TRBJ2-7; 10 bases align to TRBD2. CDR1 and CDR2 (germline): SNHLY, FYNNEI. CDR3 size: 13 residues. Losses at the gene ends were 11 bases for V and 4 bases for J; bases not matched to a gene: 8.

This clone was detected only a few times. The chain has TRBV30 and TRBJ2-2; 8 bases line up with TRBD1. Germline V gene lookup returns CDR1 GTSNPN and CDR2 SVGIG (reference sequence). The CDR3 sequence is 15 residues long. V was clipped by 0 bases and J by 2 bases; unmatched bases: 2. DNA for the CDR3: TGTGCCTGGAGTGTAGGACAGGGTAACACCGGGGAGCTGTTTTTT. Protein sequence: CAWSVGQGNTGELFF.

The genes are TRBV19 and TRBJ1-5; maybe TRBD1 (6 bases). V shed 5 bases and J shed 5 bases, with 13 bases lying between them. The CDR3 sequence is 14 residues long. Germline V gene data show CDR1 as LNHDA and CDR2 as SQIVND (reference sequence). The chain's CDR3 is CASSLRDKYQPQHF. The CDR3 nucleotides read TGTGCCAGTAGTCTCCGGGACAAATATCAGCCCCAGCATTTT.

J is TRBJ2-2 and V is TRBV18; 8 positions agree with TRBD2. V was clipped by 6 bases and J by 1 base; unmatched bases: 10. CDR3 size: 17 residues. In germline, CDR1 is KGHSH, CDR2 LQKENI. The CDR3 is CASSNYGSGRNTGELFF. The CDR3 bases are TGTGCCAGCTCCAACTACGGGAGCGGGAGGAACACCGGGGAGCTGTTTTTT.

V is TRBV29-1 and J is TRBJ2-7; 7 bases match TRBD1. This CDR3 spans 14 amino acids. Germline V gives CDR1 SQVTM, CDR2 ANQGSEA. The V and J ends lost 5 bases and 0 bases, in that order; junction bases with no gene match: 7. The CDR3 DNA follows: TGCAGCGTTCTCGGACAGGCGAGCTCCTACGAGCAGTACTTC. Its protein is CSVLGQASSYEQYF.

The chain couples TRBV7-2 to TRBJ2-7, with D possibly TRBD2 on 5 matching bases. The CDR3 loop spans 13 amino acids. Trimming took off 3 bases at V and 4 bases at J, with 10 bases between the two ends. Germline V gene data show CDR1 as SGHTA and CDR2 as FQGNSA. CDR3 residues: CASSFGAEYEQYF. DNA of the CDR3: TGTGCCAGCAGCTTTGGAGCGGAATACGAGCAGTACTTC.

Of note for this clone: A much more abundant neighbour one base away suggests this may be a read error. This chain links TRBV11-2 with TRBJ1-1; D call uncertain. CDR1 SGHAT and CDR2 FQNNGV come from the germline V gene. V gave up 0 bases and J gave up 0 bases, with 2 bases separating them. The length of the CDR3 is 13 residues. CDR3 sequence (DNA): TGTGCCAGCAGCTTAGAGTTGAACACTGAAGCTTTCTTT. It translates to CASSLELNTEAFF.

V gene TRBV7-3 combines with J gene TRBJ2-1, with D tentatively TRBD1 (6 bases). With 2 bases removed from V and 7 bases from J, the gap between germline ends came to 18 bases. The CDR3 totals 16 residues. Germline assignment: CDR1 SGHTA and CDR2 FQGTGA. CDR3 sequence (DNA): TGTGCCAGCAGCTTACAACAGGGAGCTCCGAGTAATGAGCAGTTCTTC. It encodes CASSLQQGAPSNEQFF. Drawing the rest from reference TRBV7-3 and TRBJ2-1, the complete variable domain is GAGVSQTPSNKVTEKGKYVELRCDPISGHTALYWYRQSLGQGPEFLIYFQGTGAADDSGLPNDRFFAVRPEGSVSTLKIQRTERGDSAVYLCASSLQQGAPSNEQFFGPGTRLTVL.